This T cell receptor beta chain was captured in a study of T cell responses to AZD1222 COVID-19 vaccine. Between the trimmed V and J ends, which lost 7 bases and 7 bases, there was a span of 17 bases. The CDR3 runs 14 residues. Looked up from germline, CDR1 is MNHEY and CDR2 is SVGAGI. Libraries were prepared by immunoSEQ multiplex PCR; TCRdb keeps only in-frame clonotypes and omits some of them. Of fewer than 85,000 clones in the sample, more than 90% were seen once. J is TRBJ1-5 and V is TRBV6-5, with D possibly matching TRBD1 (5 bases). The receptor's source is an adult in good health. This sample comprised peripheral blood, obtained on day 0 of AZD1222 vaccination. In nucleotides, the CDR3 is TGTGCCAGCAAGGGACTTTCGTCCGGGCAGCCCCAGCATTTT. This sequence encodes CASKGLSSGQPQHF.